Listed here are 27 T cell receptor beta chains from one sample, sequenced in a study of cytomegalovirus exposure and HLA in healthy donors (dated by TCRdb to about 2017). The library was generated by the immunoSEQ multiplex PCR assay. As stored in TCRdb, this immuneACCESS dataset retains in-frame rearrangements with V and J assigned. A fraction of the clones does not appear; measured against another copy, unresolved V genes explain less than half of the discrepancy, and the remainder lacks a known reason. Counted in this sample were 190,000 or so clones; 65% to 85% of them appeared once. The ten biggest clones cover around 2.8% of the sample. Sequencing was carried out using PBMCs. The receptors were sampled from a woman in her late teens or twenties in good health and CMV-seropositive.

The V call is TRBV29-1, the J call TRBJ1-2; D unclear. Trimming took off 4 bases at V and 5 bases at J, with 17 bases between the two ends. Germline CDR1 and CDR2: SQVTM and ANQGSEA. CDR3 length equals 14 residues. This CDR3 reads CSVGGIKTPYGYTF. In DNA, the CDR3 is TGCAGCGTTGGAGGGATCAAGACCCCTTATGGCTACACCTTC.

The rearrangement uses TRBV15 and TRBJ1-5; D not certain. Germline assignment: CDR1 LNHNV and CDR2 YYDKDF (reference sequence). The CDR3 spans 16 residues. Trimming pared 0 bases from V and 4 bases from J, leaving 13 bases between. CDR3 DNA sequence: TGTGCCACCAGCAGAGATTCCCCGCGGGCTAATCAGCCCCAGCATTTT. It is translated as CATSRDSPRANQPQHF.

The chain has TRBV18 and TRBJ2-7, with TRBD1 matching 11 bases. Unmatched junction bases numbered 4, after V lost 3 bases and J lost 6 bases. The CDR3 contains 14 residues. Germline CDR1 is KGHSH and CDR2 is LQKENI. In DNA form, the CDR3 reads TGTGCCAGCTCACCGGGACAGGGGGGAGGCGAGCAGTACTTC. This codes for CASSPGQGGGEQYF.

This clone was observed once. The J gene is TRBJ2-3, the V gene TRBV9; TRBD2 might be the D (6 bases). Germline values: CDR1 SGDLS, CDR2 YYNGEE. V was shortened by 3 bases and J by 3 bases, with 8 bases between the two germline ends. The CDR3 spans 13 residues. The CDR3 nucleotides read TGTGCCAGCAGCGCTAGCGCGACAGATACGCAGTATTTT. Protein product: CASSASATDTQYF. The full variable domain, rest sourced from reference TRBV9 and TRBJ2-3, is DSGVTQTPKHLITATGQRVTLRCSPRSGDLSVYWYQQSLDQGLQFLIQYYNGEERAKGNILERFSAQQFPDLHSELNLSSLELGDSALYFCASSASATDTQYFGPGTRLTVL.

This chain connects TRBV19 to TRBJ1-2, with 8 bases identical to TRBD1. Per germline, CDR1 LNHDA and CDR2 SQIVND (reference sequence). V trimming: 5 bases; J trimming: 0 bases; junction bases outside the gene matches: 8. The CDR3 sequence is 16 residues long. Written as DNA, the CDR3 is TGTGCCAGTAGTCCGGACAGGGCCCCCTCTAACTATGGCTACACCTTC. Residues: CASSPDRAPSNYGYTF.

The chain couples TRBV19 to TRBJ1-3; no firm D call. The CDR3 is 16 residues long. Trimming took 3 bases from V and 0 from J, leaving 12 bases between them. Germline V gene lookup returns CDR1 LNHDA and CDR2 SQIVND (reference sequence). In nucleotides, the CDR3 is TGTGCCAGTAGTATGATAGGAGCATTCTCTGGAAACACCATATATTTT. Translation: CASSMIGAFSGNTIYF.

The V call is TRBV5-1, the J call TRBJ1-2; D is possibly TRBD1 (6 bases). This CDR3 has 15 amino acids. The V and J ends lost 3 bases and 5 bases respectively, with 17 bases between them. Germline values: CDR1 SGHRS, CDR2 YFSETQ. CDR3 loop: CASSWDKTNGYGYTF. The CDR3 DNA reads as TGCGCCAGCAGCTGGGACAAGACAAATGGGTATGGCTACACCTTC.

This clone was recorded once. V is TRBV4-1 and J is TRBJ2-2, with D perhaps matching TRBD1 (6 bases). V shed 3 bases and J shed 4 bases, with 12 bases lying between them. The germline V gene encodes CDR1 MGHRA and CDR2 YSYEKL. The CDR3 consists of 15 residues. CDR3 protein: CASSHRSGATGELFF. CDR3 nucleotide sequence: TGCGCCAGCAGCCATCGTTCAGGGGCCACCGGGGAGCTGTTTTTT.

The chain links TRBV6-5 to TRBJ1-1, with TRBD1 as a possible D gene (6 bases). CDR3 length: 15 amino acids. CDR1 is MNHEY and CDR2 is SVGAGI in the germline V gene. Between the trimmed V and J ends, which lost 5 bases and 2 bases, there was a span of 15 bases. This CDR3 is CASSTPRGGNTEAFF. CDR3 coding DNA: TGTGCCAGCAGTACCCCGCGCGGGGGCAACACTGAAGCTTTCTTT.

This clone appeared once. CDR3 sequence reads: CATSRELGTGIRRGEKLFF. The CDR3 region has the DNA TGTGCCACCAGCAGAGAATTAGGAACAGGGATACGTCGGGGTGAAAAACTGTTTTTT. The J gene is TRBJ1-4, the V gene TRBV15; D perhaps matches TRBD1 (6 bases). Between the trimmed V and J ends, which lost 0 bases and 7 bases, there was a span of 24 bases. The CDR3 has 19 amino acids. The V gene's germline CDR1 is LNHNV and CDR2 YYDKDF (reference sequence).

The V gene is TRBV11-2, the J gene TRBJ1-5; TRBD1 might be the D (5 bases). V gave up 5 bases and J gave up 1 base, with 18 bases separating them. CDR1 and CDR2 from the germline V gene are SGHAT and FQNNGV. The CDR3 contains 17 residues. CDR3 sequence: CASSPRPDGGSNQPQHF. As DNA, the CDR3 is TGTGCCAGCAGCCCAAGACCGGACGGGGGGAGCAATCAGCCCCAGCATTTT.

The chain recombines TRBV11-2 with TRBJ2-7; possible D gene TRBD1, 5 bases. Germline CDR1 is SGHAT and CDR2 is FQNNGV. V was shortened by 5 bases and J by 2 bases, with 10 bases between the two germline ends. The CDR3 totals 13 residues. CDR3 protein: CASSPAGTYEQYF. The CDR3 bases are TGTGCCAGCAGCCCGGCAGGGACCTACGAGCAGTACTTC.

The gene calls are TRBV19 and TRBJ2-3; 9 bases fit TRBD2. Per germline, CDR1 LNHDA and CDR2 SQIVND (reference sequence). Trimming removed 1 base from V and 4 bases from J; junction bases left unmatched: 3. The CDR3 is 15 residues long. The CDR3 here is CASSIVAGAADTQYF. CDR3 nucleotide sequence: TGTGCCAGTAGTATAGTAGCGGGGGCCGCAGATACGCAGTATTTT.

The chain employs TRBV5-1 and TRBJ2-1; D is possibly TRBD1 (5 bases). Trimming shortened V by 2 bases and J by 6 bases, and 15 bases separated the two germline ends. Germline loops: CDR1 SGHRS, CDR2 YFSETQ. This CDR3 spans 15 amino acids. The CDR3 DNA is TGCGCCAGCAGCTTAAGTACGCAGGGCAGCAATGAGCAGTTCTTC. Protein product: CASSLSTQGSNEQFF.

CDR3 sequence (DNA): TGTGCCAGTAGAACCGGCGGTAGCAATCAGCCCCAGCATTTT. This encodes CASRTGGSNQPQHF. The rearrangement joins TRBV19 to TRBJ1-5; D remains ambiguous. This CDR3 contains 14 residues. V was shortened by 6 bases and J by 0 bases, with 9 bases between the two germline ends. The V gene's germline CDR1 is LNHDA and CDR2 SQIVND (reference sequence).

This clone was observed a few times. Other DNA sequences from this sample encode an identical CDR3 as well. CDR3 DNA: TGTGCCAGCAGCGTGTCGGGGGATACGCAGTATTTT. It translates to CASSVSGDTQYF. V gene TRBV9 combines with J gene TRBJ2-3; weak D call: TRBD2 (5 bases). This CDR3 is 12 amino acids long. V was pared by 2 bases and J by 6 bases, with 7 bases between. The germline V gene has CDR1 SGDLS and CDR2 YYNGEE.

V gene TRBV2 combines with J gene TRBJ2-2, with 12 nucleotides matching TRBD1. The V and J ends lost 4 bases and 5 bases, in that order; junction bases with no gene match: 2. Germline values: CDR1 SNHLY, CDR2 FYNNEI. This CDR3 comprises 15 residues. The CDR3 loop is CASSAGQGATGELFF. CDR3 coding DNA: TGTGCCAGCAGTGCGGGACAGGGGGCGACCGGGGAGCTGTTTTTT.

The genes are TRBV5-6 and TRBJ1-2, with D possibly matching TRBD1 (6 bases). The CDR3 is made up of 16 amino acids. Germline CDR1 is SGHDT and CDR2 is YYEEEE. With 4 bases removed from V and 2 bases from J, the gap between germline ends came to 18 bases. CDR3 sequence reads: CASSPGQLPSNYGYTF. The CDR3 coding sequence is TGTGCCAGCAGCCCCGGACAGCTTCCTTCAAACTATGGCTACACCTTC.

The V call is TRBV6-1, the J call TRBJ1-2; TRBD1 matches 8 bases. This CDR3 is built from 13 residues. Trimming removed 4 bases from V and 8 bases from J; junction bases left unmatched: 6. Per germline, CDR1 MNHNS and CDR2 SASEGT. This CDR3 is CASSVQGARGYTF. The CDR3 DNA sequence: TGTGCCAGCAGTGTTCAGGGGGCGCGAGGCTACACCTTC.

The CDR3 is CASSLPSVRTAGELFF. The CDR3 coding sequence is TGTGCCAGCAGCTTACCTTCTGTCCGTACGGCCGGGGAGCTGTTTTTT. This chain links TRBV5-4 with TRBJ2-2; D is unresolved. This CDR3 has 16 residues. Germline V gene data show CDR1 as SGHNT and CDR2 as YYREEE (reference sequence). Trimming stripped 2 bases from V and 6 bases from J, with 17 bases between.

The chain carries TRBV25-1 and TRBJ2-5; the match to TRBD1 covers 7 bases. Losses at the gene ends were 1 base for V and 2 bases for J; bases not matched to a gene: 4. The germline V gene has CDR1 MGHDK and CDR2 SYGVNS. The CDR3 is 15 residues long. The CDR3 spells CASSELGGNQETQYF. The CDR3 region has the DNA TGTGCCAGCAGTGAATTAGGGGGCAATCAAGAGACCCAGTACTTC.

The V gene is TRBV7-6, the J gene TRBJ1-5, with no clear D. This CDR3 has 14 amino acids. The germline V gene encodes CDR1 SGHVS and CDR2 FNYEAQ. The V and J ends lost 3 bases and 9 bases respectively, with 15 bases between them. The CDR3 here is CASSLGGLKGPQHF. CDR3 coding DNA: TGTGCCAGCAGCTTGGGCGGGCTTAAGGGGCCCCAGCATTTT. Based on the CDR3 plus reference TRBV7-6 and TRBJ1-5, the full variable domain is GAGVSQSPRYKVTKRGQDVALRCDPISGHVSLYWYRQALGQGPEFLTYFNYEAQQDKSGLPNDRFSAERPEGSISTLTIQRTEQRDSAMYRCASSLGGLKGPQHFGDGTRLSIL.

V and J are TRBV23-1 and TRBJ1-4, with TRBD1 identical over 7 bases. TRBV23-1 is an ORF, with its function uncertain. CDR3 length equals 11 residues. Unmatched junction bases numbered 6, after V lost 7 bases and J lost 13 bases. The CDR3 sequence is CASNRQGRLFF. The DNA for the CDR3 is TGCGCCAGCAATAGACAGGGAAGACTGTTTTTT.

The rearrangement joins TRBV6-1 to TRBJ1-1; maybe TRBD1 (5 bases). V gave up 3 bases and J gave up 7 bases, with 9 bases separating them. This CDR3 contains 12 residues. Germline-derived CDR1 and CDR2 are MNHNS and SASEGT. The DNA of the CDR3 is TGTGCCAGCAGTGACAGGGCTGGTGAAGCTTTCTTT. This encodes CASSDRAGEAFF.

This rearrangement joins TRBV15 to TRBJ2-1, with D maybe TRBD2 (7 bases). The CDR3 is 16 amino acids. CDR1 is LNHNV and CDR2 is YYDKDF in the germline V gene (reference sequence). V was trimmed by 1 base and J by 7 bases, leaving 17 bases between them. The CDR3 DNA is TGTGCCACCAGCAGAGTACAGGGAGGGCTTTTTAATGAGCAGTTCTTC. This translates into CATSRVQGGLFNEQFF.

V gene TRBV9 combines with J gene TRBJ2-1; D uncertain. V lost 4 bases and J 2 bases, leaving 13 bases between the germline ends. CDR3 size: 15 residues. Germline loops: CDR1 SGDLS, CDR2 YYNGEE. CDR3 nucleotide sequence: TGTGCCAGCAGCCCCGGGTCGGCCCCCTACAATGAGCAGTTCTTC. Its translation is CASSPGSAPYNEQFF.

The V gene is TRBV9, the J gene TRBJ1-1; D unclear. There are 15 residues in the CDR3. Germline loops: CDR1 SGDLS, CDR2 YYNGEE. V lost 0 bases and J 1 base, leaving 10 bases between the germline ends. The CDR3 protein is CASSVGGAGNTEAFF. For the CDR3, the DNA is TGTGCCAGCAGCGTAGGGGGAGCGGGGAACACTGAAGCTTTCTTT.